The 24 T cell receptor beta chains below all came from one sample that was sequenced in a study of blood T cells in healthy people across ages. The use of a sample-barcoded 5' primer and a J-beta primer mix characterized a second PCR of roughly 6 to 12 cycles. TCRdb fed the 5' RACE reads into MiXCR, producing one record per CDR3 protein. Of roughly 1,800,000 distinct CDR3 sequences in the sample, around 50% were seen once. Sequenced input: blood. Receptors were obtained from a woman aged 40 to 49 in good health.

This clonotype was seen only a few times. The rearrangement joins TRBV20-1 to TRBJ2-1; D may match TRBD1 or TRBD2 (6 bases each). The CDR3 length is 15 residues. Germline values: CDR1 DFQATT, CDR2 SNEGSKA (reference sequence). V gave up 0 bases and J gave up 7 bases, with 16 bases separating them. CDR3 in amino acids: CSARDSRGPRNEQFF. The CDR3 bases are TGCAGTGCTAGAGATAGTCGGGGGCCTCGGAATGAGCAGTTCTTC.

The J gene is TRBJ2-4, the V gene TRBV4-1; 11 bases map to TRBD2. The end of the DNA aligns better with TRBJ2-5, so the J call may be wrong. The CDR3 spans 19 residues. The germline V gene has CDR1 MGHRA and CDR2 YSYEKL. CDR3: CASSQEKGASGGRGETQYF. In DNA, the CDR3 is TGCGCCAGCAGCCAAGAAAAGGGGGCTAGCGGGGGGCGAGGAGAGACCCAGTACTTC.

This clonotype was counted a single time. The J gene is TRBJ2-2, the V gene TRBV7-2; no clear D gene. V was cut by 7 bases and J by 9 bases, with 15 bases left in between. CDR1 SGHTA and CDR2 FQGNSA come from the germline V gene. The CDR3 covers 13 residues. CDR3 residues: CASTGMVSRELFF. DNA for the CDR3: TGTGCCAGCACCGGAATGGTCTCCCGGGAGCTGTTTTTT. The full variable domain, in which reference TRBV7-2 and TRBJ2-2 provide the parts outside the CDR3, is GAGVSQSPSNKVTEKGKDVELRCDPISGHTALYWYRQSLGQGLEFLIYFQGNSAPDKSGLPSDRFSAERTGGSVSTLTIQRTQQEDSAVYLCASTGMVSRELFFGEGSRLTVL.

This clonotype appeared many times. This CDR3 reads CSVAGGTDTQYF. The CDR3 DNA reads TGCAGCGTTGCCGGGGGCACAGATACGCAGTATTTT. The chain has TRBV29-1 and TRBJ2-3; a possible D gene is TRBD2 (5 bases). The CDR3 extends over 12 amino acids. Germline-derived CDR1 and CDR2 are SQVTM and ANQGSEA. Trimming stripped 4 bases from V and 1 base from J, with 6 bases between.

The gene calls are TRBV12-3 or TRBV12-4 and TRBJ2-3; D is unresolved. Trimming pared 4 bases from V and 1 base from J, leaving 9 bases between. CDR3 length equals 14 residues. Here the CDR3 DNA reads TGTGCCAGCAGTTCCCAGGTTCGCACAGATACGCAGTATTTT. It translates to CASSSQVRTDTQYF.

This chain links TRBV25-1 with TRBJ2-3; the D gene is possibly TRBD1 (5 bases). This CDR3 comprises 16 residues. The ends were cut back, 1 base at V and 0 bases at J, with 11 bases in the middle. In germline, CDR1 is MGHDK, CDR2 SYGVNS. The CDR3 reads CASSEWIQGSTDTQYF. The CDR3 DNA reads TGTGCCAGCAGTGAATGGATCCAGGGTAGCACAGATACGCAGTATTTT.

CDR3 loop: CASSQGPGEFF. The DNA for the CDR3 is TGTGCCAGCAGTCAAGGACCAGGGGAGTTCTTC. The chain carries TRBV6-2 or TRBV6-3 and TRBJ2-1; a weak D match, TRBD1 (6 bases). The germline V and J ends were trimmed by 5 bases and 14 bases, with 13 bases remaining between them. The CDR3 covers 11 residues. CDR1 is MNHEY and CDR2 is SVGEGT in the germline V gene.

This clonotype was recorded a few times. The V gene is TRBV5-1, the J gene TRBJ2-3, with unresolved D. This CDR3 spans 16 amino acids. Germline V lookup: CDR1 SGHRS, CDR2 YFSETQ. Deletions cut 0 bases from V and 0 bases from J, with 11 bases between. Written as DNA, the CDR3 is TGCGCCAGCAGCTTGGAAGGACGAACAAGCACAGATACGCAGTATTTT. This gives the protein CASSLEGRTSTDTQYF.

This clonotype was detected a few times. The chain joins TRBV4-1 to TRBJ2-7; no reliable D call. The last part of the DNA fits TRBJ2-5 better; the J call may be wrong. The length of the CDR3 is 13 residues. CDR1 and CDR2 from the germline V gene are MGHRA and YSYEKL. CDR3 region: CASSQDLPGTQYF. The CDR3 DNA follows: TGCGCCAGCAGCCAAGATCTTCCGGGGACCCAGTACTTC.

Here the CDR3 reads CASRIQQFQETQYF. The DNA for the CDR3 is TGTGCCAGCAGGATACAGCAATTTCAAGAGACCCAGTACTTC. The chain employs TRBV6-2 or TRBV6-3 and TRBJ2-5; no firm D call. The germline gives CDR1 MNHEY, CDR2 SVGEGT. Trimming cost V 6 bases and J 2 bases, with 13 bases left between them. CDR3 length equals 14 residues.

This clonotype was recorded a few times. The chain links TRBV10-2 to TRBJ2-5; weak D call: TRBD2 (5 bases). CDR3 length: 13 residues. Germline values: CDR1 WSHSY, CDR2 SAAADI. Trimming removed 10 bases at V and 3 bases at J, with 15 bases between. CDR3 protein: CAINGIGEETQYF. CDR3 nucleotides: TGCGCCATCAACGGGATCGGGGAAGAGACCCAGTACTTC.

The rearrangement links TRBV27 to TRBJ1-2; 10 bases line up with TRBD1. Germline assignment: CDR1 MNHEY and CDR2 SMNVEV (reference sequence). The CDR3 runs to 13 residues. Trimming at V came to 6 bases and at J to 7 bases, leaving 5 bases not matched to a gene. CDR3: CASRGQGRGGYTF. In DNA form, the CDR3 reads TGTGCCAGCAGGGGACAGGGGAGAGGTGGCTACACCTTC.

The gene calls are TRBV7-9 and TRBJ2-3; possibly TRBD1 for D (5 bases). The CDR3 spans 17 residues. CDR1 SEHNR and CDR2 FQNEAQ come from the germline V gene (reference sequence). Trimming removed 5 bases from V and 3 bases from J, with 21 bases in between. In DNA form, the CDR3 reads TGTGCCAGCAGCCCTCTTATAACAGGATCTACTACAGATACGCAGTATTTT. Translating it yields CASSPLITGSTTDTQYF.

This clonotype came up a few times. This chain links TRBV4-3 with TRBJ1-4; D is unresolved. The CDR3 covers 20 residues. V was pared by 0 bases and J by 6 bases, with 26 bases between. CDR1 is LGHNA, CDR2 YSLEER, per germline. The CDR3 sequence: CASSQEYAVETAGYDEKLFF. For the CDR3, the DNA is TGCGCCAGCAGCCAAGAATACGCCGTTGAGACGGCAGGTTACGATGAAAAACTGTTTTTT.

This clonotype was observed a few times. The chain couples TRBV18 to TRBJ1-1, with 7 bases fitting TRBD1. Germline V gene data show CDR1 as KGHSH and CDR2 as LQKENI. This CDR3 region has 14 residues. V was pared by 4 bases and J by 5 bases, with 7 bases of the junction left unmatched. The CDR3 sequence: CASSLQGLGTEAFF. The CDR3, as DNA: TGTGCCAGCTCACTACAGGGGCTAGGGACTGAAGCTTTCTTT.

The genes are TRBV28 and TRBJ1-2; D may be TRBD1 (5 bases). The CDR3 consists of 14 residues. Germline-derived CDR1 and CDR2 are MDHEN and SYDVKM. V lost 5 bases and J lost 9, with 19 bases in between. CDR3 protein: CASSRDQMSKSYTF. The CDR3, as DNA: TGTGCCAGCAGTAGGGACCAAATGAGCAAGAGCTACACCTTC.

On this clonotype: Mismatch with germline at one junction end may stem from a read error. This chain connects TRBV6-5 to TRBJ2-3; 10 bases agree with TRBD2. CDR1 is MNHEY, CDR2 SVGAGI, per germline. The CDR3 covers 16 residues. CDR3 region: CATRLGLAVSTGTQYF. As DNA, the CDR3 is TGTGCCACCCGACTCGGACTAGCGGTTAGCACAGGTACGCAGTATTTT.

DNA of the CDR3: TGCAGTGCTAGAGAAGCAGAAAGGTACCAAGAGACCCAGTACTTC. Translation: CSAREAERYQETQYF. This sequence joins TRBV20-1 and TRBJ2-5; D unclear. CDR3 length equals 15 residues. Germline assignment: CDR1 DFQATT and CDR2 SNEGSKA (reference sequence). V lost 0 bases to trimming and J lost 0 bases, with 11 bases between them.

This sequence joins TRBV24-1 and TRBJ2-5; D may be TRBD1 (5 bases). Germline CDR1 reads KGHDR; CDR2 reads SFDVKD. The CDR3 contains 11 residues. Trimming took off 2 bases at V and 12 bases at J, with 9 bases between the two ends. The CDR3 nucleotides read TGTGCCACCAGTGATTACAGGATGGAGTACTTC. It encodes CATSDYRMEYF.

Here the CDR3 reads CASSLFLAGGYEQYF. CDR3 in DNA: TGTGCCAGCAGTTTATTTCTAGCGGGGGGCTACGAGCAGTACTTC. The rearrangement links TRBV28 to TRBJ2-7; 11 bases align to TRBD2. After removal of 1 base from V and 3 bases from J, the junction contained 2 bases not matched to a gene. CDR3 size: 15 residues. Per germline, CDR1 MDHEN and CDR2 SYDVKM.

This clonotype came up a few times. This sequence joins TRBV24-1 and TRBJ2-3; D is possibly TRBD2 (6 bases). Trimming took off 0 bases at V and 8 bases at J, with 23 bases between the two ends. The germline gives CDR1 KGHDR, CDR2 SFDVKD. This CDR3 comprises 18 residues. DNA of the CDR3: TGTGCCACCAGTGATTTGCCCGGCAGGAGGGTTTCAGTAGCTACGCAGTATTTT. Its protein is CATSDLPGRRVSVATQYF.

The chain is built from TRBV16 and TRBJ2-4; maybe TRBD1 (6 bases). From germline, CDR1 is KGHSY and CDR2 FQNENV. With 4 bases removed from V and 1 base from J, the gap between germline ends came to 17 bases. The CDR3 loop spans 17 amino acids. CDR3 amino acids: CASSRRDTSLAKNIQYF. The CDR3 region has the DNA TGTGCCAGCAGCCGAAGGGACACCTCGTTGGCCAAAAACATTCAGTACTTC.

This clonotype was detected only a few times. The chain carries TRBV28 and TRBJ2-7; 7 nucleotides line up with TRBD1. This CDR3 has 12 amino acids. J lost 2 bases, V lost 7 bases, and 2 bases had no gene match. Germline V gene sequence: CDR1 MDHEN, CDR2 SYDVKM. CDR3 loop: CASTTGAYEQYF. CDR3 DNA: TGTGCCAGCACAACAGGGGCCTACGAGCAGTACTTC.

J is TRBJ2-7 and V is TRBV20-1, with D unresolved. Germline V lookup: CDR1 DFQATT, CDR2 SNEGSKA (reference sequence). This CDR3 is built from 14 residues. Trimming shortened V by 6 bases and J by 2 bases, and 17 bases separated the two germline ends. CDR3 in DNA: TGCAGTGCCCGCCCCAACTTCCCTCCCTACGAGCAGTACTTC. Its protein is CSARPNFPPYEQYF.